By frequency in the sample, the clone carrying this T cell receptor beta chain is medium-sized. What it binds is not known. These data are taken from a study of OX40 agonist ivuxolimab in advanced cancers. Across the whole study: Six ivuxolimab dose levels, 0.01 to 10 mg/kg, were given intravenously every 2 weeks. General study points: At 0.1 to 3.0 mg/kg and by week 6, CD4+ and CD8+ T cells in the blood had expanded clonally.

The repertoire was sequenced with immunoSEQ multiplex PCR; TCRdb's copy has only in-frame clones and lacks some. This table holds about 14,000 clones, approximately 80% found once. This CDR3 contains 15 residues. V was trimmed by 4 bases and J by 4 bases, leaving 15 bases between them. Germline V gene lookup returns CDR1 SEHNR and CDR2 FQNEAQ (reference sequence). This TCR was recovered from an adult with an advanced solid tumor such as melanoma, head and neck, liver or kidney cancer. The sequencing used CD4+ or CD8+ T cells sorted from blood, collected in a trial of the OX40 agonist ivuxolimab. This chain links TRBV7-9 with TRBJ2-3; the D gene could be TRBD1 or TRBD2 (6 bases each). CDR3 loop: CASSSVGGIADTQYF. CDR3 DNA sequence: TGTGCCAGCAGCTCAGTGGGGGGCATCGCAGATACGCAGTATTTT.